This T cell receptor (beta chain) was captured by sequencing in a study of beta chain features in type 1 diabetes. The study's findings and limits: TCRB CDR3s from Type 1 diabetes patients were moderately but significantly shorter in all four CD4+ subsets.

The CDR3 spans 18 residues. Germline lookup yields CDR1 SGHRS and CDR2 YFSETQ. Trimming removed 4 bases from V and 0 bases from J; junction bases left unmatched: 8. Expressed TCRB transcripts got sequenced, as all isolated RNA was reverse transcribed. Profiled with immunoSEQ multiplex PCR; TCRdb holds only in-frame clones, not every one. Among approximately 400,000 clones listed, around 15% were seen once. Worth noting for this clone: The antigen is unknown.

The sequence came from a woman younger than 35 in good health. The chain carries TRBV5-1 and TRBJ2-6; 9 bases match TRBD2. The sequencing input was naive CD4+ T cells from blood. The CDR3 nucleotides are TGCGCCAGCAGCCCGCGACTAGCGGAAAACTCTGGGGCCAACGTCCTGACTTTC. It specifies CASSPRLAENSGANVLTF.